A single sample gave rise to the 11 T cell receptor beta chains below, sequenced in a study of radiotherapy plus CTLA-4 blockade in lung cancer. Only in-frame clones appear in the TCRdb table, and some are missing; sequencing was by immunoSEQ multiplex PCR. The table has about 73,000 clones, about nine tenths seen once. The sequencing here drew on peripheral blood, taken from a patient treated with radiotherapy plus ipilimumab. The receptors here all came from a human donor with non-small cell lung cancer that progressed on radiotherapy plus ipilimumab.

The rearrangement links TRBV28 to TRBJ1-2; 7 nucleotides agree with TRBD1. Germline CDR1 MDHEN, CDR2 SYDVKM. CDR3 size: 16 residues. Trimming cost V 2 bases and J 1 base; bases outside gene matches: 7. The CDR3 DNA is TGTGCCAGCAGTTTAATGGGCCAGGGGGGTAACTATGGCTACACCTTC. Amino acids: CASSLMGQGGNYGYTF.

This chain links TRBV15 with TRBJ2-1, with D possibly TRBD1 on 6 matching bases. Germline values: CDR1 LNHNV, CDR2 YYDKDF (reference sequence). Trimming took off 5 bases at V and 10 bases at J, with 15 bases between the two ends. This CDR3 has 13 residues. The CDR3 DNA reads TGTGCCACCAGCTTCTGGGGGCCTGGGGAGCAGTTCTTC. Protein product: CATSFWGPGEQFF. Full variable domain (missing parts from reference TRBV15 and TRBJ2-1): DAMVIQNPRYQVTQFGKPVTLSCSQTLNHNVMYWYQQKSSQAPKLLFHYYDKDFNNEADTPDNFQSRRPNTSFCFLDIRSPGLGDTAMYLCATSFWGPGEQFFGPGTRLTVL.

The chain combines TRBV23-1 with TRBJ1-1; maybe TRBD1 (5 bases). TRBV23-1 is filed as an ORF, its function uncertain. This CDR3 comprises 14 residues. V lost 4 bases and J 0 bases, leaving 9 bases between the germline ends. The chain's CDR3 is CASSPGTVNTEAFF. In nucleotides, the CDR3 is TGCGCCAGCAGTCCCGGGACGGTGAACACTGAAGCTTTCTTT.

The rearrangement joins TRBV27 to TRBJ2-2; D gene ambiguous. CDR1 MNHEY and CDR2 SMNVEV come from the germline V gene (reference sequence). The CDR3 is 15 amino acids. Trimming cost V 2 bases and J 4 bases, with 11 bases left between them. DNA of the CDR3: TGTGCCAGCAGTTTAAATACCGGAAGCACCGGGGAGCTGTTTTTT. Protein sequence: CASSLNTGSTGELFF.

The rearrangement joins TRBV11-2 to TRBJ2-7; D call uncertain. This CDR3 is built from 13 residues. Germline CDR1 is SGHAT and CDR2 is FQNNGV. Trimming took 0 bases from V and 6 from J, leaving 9 bases between them. CDR3 residues: CASSLETTGEQYF. Here the CDR3 DNA reads TGTGCCAGCAGCTTAGAGACCACGGGCGAGCAGTACTTC.

The chain is built from TRBV7-3 and TRBJ2-4; 7 bases agree with TRBD1. The CDR3 runs 13 residues. Germline assignment: CDR1 SGHTA and CDR2 FQGTGA. Losses at the gene ends were 3 bases for V and 5 bases for J; bases not matched to a gene: 1. The CDR3 region has the DNA TGTGCCAGCAGCTTGGGGACAGAAAACATTCAGTACTTC. Encoded protein: CASSLGTENIQYF.

This rearrangement joins TRBV19 to TRBJ2-5; perhaps TRBD2 as D (5 bases). CDR3 size: 13 residues. The V gene lost 2 bases and the J gene lost 3 bases, with 7 bases spanning the gap. The germline gives CDR1 LNHDA, CDR2 SQIVND (reference sequence). The CDR3 sequence is CASSIPGEETQYF. The DNA for the CDR3 is TGTGCCAGTAGTATACCCGGGGAAGAGACCCAGTACTTC.

The gene calls are TRBV27 and TRBJ2-7; 9 bases match TRBD1. Germline V lookup: CDR1 MNHEY, CDR2 SMNVEV (reference sequence). This CDR3 contains 13 residues. V shed 6 bases, J shed 3 bases, and the junction held 3 bases outside the gene matches. CDR3 amino acids: CASRGTGLYEQYF. The CDR3 nucleotides are TGTGCCAGCAGGGGGACAGGGCTCTACGAGCAGTACTTC.

The chain uses TRBV9 and TRBJ1-1; maybe TRBD1 (6 bases). CDR1 SGDLS and CDR2 YYNGEE come from the germline V gene. This CDR3 is built from 14 residues. V gave up 4 bases and J gave up 4 bases, with 14 bases separating them. In DNA, the CDR3 is TGTGCCAGCAGCCCGCGACAGGTTGTCACTGAAGCTTTCTTT. This encodes CASSPRQVVTEAFF.

The chain combines TRBV6-1 with TRBJ1-5; D ambiguous. V lost 2 bases, J lost 13 bases, and 12 bases lay in between. The germline CDR1 and CDR2 sequences are MNHNS and SASEGT. This CDR3 has 12 amino acids. CDR3 protein: CASSEQKEVQHF. The CDR3 coding sequence is TGTGCCAGCAGTGAACAAAAGGAGGTTCAGCATTTT.

This rearrangement joins TRBV18 to TRBJ2-3, with D unclear. From germline, CDR1 is KGHSH and CDR2 LQKENI. V was trimmed by 4 bases and J by 0 bases, leaving 5 bases between them. The CDR3 consists of 13 residues. CDR3 amino acids: CASSQLSTDTQYF. The CDR3 DNA reads as TGTGCCAGCTCACAGCTTAGCACAGATACGCAGTATTTT.